This T cell receptor beta chain was captured by sequencing in a study of CD8+ T cells in alopecia areata. Study outcomes and limitations: Scalp clonality and expanded CD8+ clones among the top 100 fell significantly with tofacitinib.

The treatment here: oral pan-JAK inhibitor, 5-10 mg twice daily. Extracted RNA was reverse transcribed, and the resulting cDNA served as sequencing template. Clones were read by immunoSEQ multiplex PCR, and TCRdb kept only the in-frame ones, dropping some. The sample holds about 74,000 clones, approximately 28% seen once. The CDR3 totals 14 residues. Trimming took 4 bases from V and 5 from J, leaving 15 bases between them. Germline-derived CDR1 and CDR2 are MNHEY and SMNVEV (reference sequence). This clone came up many times. What it recognizes is unknown. The source of this sequence is a human donor with alopecia areata. Source: CD8+ T cells sorted from blood, taken at week 4, from a patient treated with tofacitinib. The chain carries TRBV27 and TRBJ2-7; D unresolved. This chain's CDR3 is CASSSDGRRHEQYF. DNA of the CDR3: TGTGCCAGCAGTTCAGACGGGCGCCGCCACGAGCAGTACTTC.